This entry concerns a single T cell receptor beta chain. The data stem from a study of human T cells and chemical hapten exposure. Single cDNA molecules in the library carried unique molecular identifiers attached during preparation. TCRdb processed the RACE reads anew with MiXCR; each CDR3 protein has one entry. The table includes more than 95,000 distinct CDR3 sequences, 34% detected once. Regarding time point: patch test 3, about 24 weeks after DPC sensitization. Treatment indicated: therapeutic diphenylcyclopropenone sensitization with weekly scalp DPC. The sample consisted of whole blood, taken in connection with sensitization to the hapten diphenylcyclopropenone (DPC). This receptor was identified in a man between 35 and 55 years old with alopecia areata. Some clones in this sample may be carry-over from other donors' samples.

CDR3 protein: CAISDLGSSYEQYV. In DNA, the CDR3 is TGTGCCATCAGTGACTTAGGCAGTTCCTACGAGCAGTACGTC. The rearrangement joins TRBV10-3 to TRBJ2-7; no clear D. V was shortened by 3 bases and J by 1 base, with 10 bases between the two germline ends. CDR3 length equals 14 residues. Germline V lookup: CDR1 ENHRY, CDR2 SYGVKD.